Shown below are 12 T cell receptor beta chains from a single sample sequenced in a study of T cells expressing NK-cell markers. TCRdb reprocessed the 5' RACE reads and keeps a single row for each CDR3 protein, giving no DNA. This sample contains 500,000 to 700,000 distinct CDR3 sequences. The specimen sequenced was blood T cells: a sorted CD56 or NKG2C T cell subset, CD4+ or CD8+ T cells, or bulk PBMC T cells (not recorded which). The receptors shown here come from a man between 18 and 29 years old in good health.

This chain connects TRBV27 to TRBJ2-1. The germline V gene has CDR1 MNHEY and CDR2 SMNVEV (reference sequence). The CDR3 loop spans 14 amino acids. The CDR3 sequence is CASSLDWDSNEQFF.

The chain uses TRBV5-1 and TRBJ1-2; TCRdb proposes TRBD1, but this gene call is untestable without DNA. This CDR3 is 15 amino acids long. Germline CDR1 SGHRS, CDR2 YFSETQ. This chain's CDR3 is CASSLIRDGGYGYTF.

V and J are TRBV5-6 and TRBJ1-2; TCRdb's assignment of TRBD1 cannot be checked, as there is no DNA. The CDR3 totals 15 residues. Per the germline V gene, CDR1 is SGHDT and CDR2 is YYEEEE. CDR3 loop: CASSTGTLSRYGYTF.

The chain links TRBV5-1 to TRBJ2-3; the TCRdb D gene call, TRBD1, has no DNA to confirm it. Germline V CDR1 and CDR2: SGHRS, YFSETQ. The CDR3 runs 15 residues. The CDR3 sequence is CASSPGQGGADTQYF.

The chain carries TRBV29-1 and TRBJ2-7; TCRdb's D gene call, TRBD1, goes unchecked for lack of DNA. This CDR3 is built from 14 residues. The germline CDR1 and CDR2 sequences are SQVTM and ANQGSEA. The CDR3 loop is CSVAPASPTYEQYF.

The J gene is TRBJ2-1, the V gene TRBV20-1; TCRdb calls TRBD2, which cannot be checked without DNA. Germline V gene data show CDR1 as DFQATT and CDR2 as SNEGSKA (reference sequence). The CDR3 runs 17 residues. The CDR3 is CSARPKGLAGDHNEQFF.

Here the CDR3 reads CASSPGTGSSGNTIYF. The V and J genes are TRBV4-2 and TRBJ1-3; TCRdb indicates TRBD1, and absent DNA this call remains unverified. In germline, CDR1 is LGHNA, CDR2 YNFKEQ. This CDR3 has 16 residues.

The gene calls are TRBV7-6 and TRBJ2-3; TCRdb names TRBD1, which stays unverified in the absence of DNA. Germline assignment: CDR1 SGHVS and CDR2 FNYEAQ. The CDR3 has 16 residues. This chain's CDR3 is CASTLGGGGGTDTQYF.

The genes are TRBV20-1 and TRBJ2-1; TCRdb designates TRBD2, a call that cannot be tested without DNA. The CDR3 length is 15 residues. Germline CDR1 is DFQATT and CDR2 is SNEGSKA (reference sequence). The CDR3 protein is CSARPIAGGSNEQFF.

CDR3 sequence reads: CSARELPYNSPLHF. The chain links TRBV20-1 to TRBJ1-6. Germline V gives CDR1 DFQATT, CDR2 SNEGSKA (reference sequence). CDR3 length: 14 residues.

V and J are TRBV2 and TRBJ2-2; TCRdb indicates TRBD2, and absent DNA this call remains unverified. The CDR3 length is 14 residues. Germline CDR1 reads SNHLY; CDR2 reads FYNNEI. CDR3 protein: CASSAGTTSGELFF.

CDR3 region: CSANPTGIEKLFF. The chain joins TRBV20-1 to TRBJ1-4; TCRdb's D call, TRBD1, is unchecked because there is no DNA. This CDR3 is 13 amino acids long. CDR1 DFQATT and CDR2 SNEGSKA come from the germline V gene (reference sequence).